There are a few counts of the clone carrying this TCR beta chain. Study processing details: Amplification of reference gene primers was used by the study to estimate nucleated cell counts. Assay: immunoSEQ multiplex PCR; the TCRdb copy retains only in-frame clones and omits some. The DNA was the basis for D and trimming; V, J and clone size are from that table. In the table there are over 75,000 clones, 86% of which are singletons. This sample was included in a study of blood T cell repertoires in COVID-19. Whole-study context: COVID-19 samples from acute and convalescent phases originated in the United States, Italy and Spain. Sources were T cells, B-cell-depleted T cells, or PBMCs; the material itself was cDNA or gDNA.

Trimming took off 8 bases at V and 1 base at J, with 8 bases between the two ends. Germline CDR1 and CDR2: ENHRY and SYGVKD. The CDR3 extends over 12 amino acids. The clonotype comes from a human donor in a cohort sampled during active COVID-19. The chain is built from TRBV10-3 and TRBJ1-1; D gene unclear. Sequenced: peripheral blood. The CDR3 loop is CAIGTPNTEAFF. CDR3 bases: TGTGCCATCGGTACACCGAACACTGAAGCTTTCTTT.